This T cell receptor (beta chain) comes out of a study of T-cell memory formation after mild COVID-19. Study-wide results and caveats: Pre-infection memory contained some responding clones, which suggested that cross-reactive memory had joined. Still unconfirmed is whether the second-wave clones peaking on day 37 recognized SARS-CoV-2.

TCRdb re-called the 5' RACE reads with MiXCR, one entry per CDR3 protein. This table has roughly 600,000 distinct CDR3 sequences, about a sixth appearing once. Turning to this clonotype: What it binds is not known.

The source of this sequence is an adult woman who had mild COVID-19 (a few samples of this study predate the infection). Cell type and time point are not known. Sequencing was carried out using PBMCs or a T cell subset sorted from them (not recorded which).

The CDR3 here is CASSPGSTLHEQYF. Written as DNA, the CDR3 is TGTGCCAGCAGCCCCGGGTCGACATTACACGAGCAGTACTTC. The chain carries TRBV6-6 and TRBJ2-7; no clear D. CDR1 is MNHNY, CDR2 SVGAGI, per germline (reference sequence). V lost 6 bases to trimming and J lost 5 bases, with 17 bases between them. The length of the CDR3 is 14 residues.